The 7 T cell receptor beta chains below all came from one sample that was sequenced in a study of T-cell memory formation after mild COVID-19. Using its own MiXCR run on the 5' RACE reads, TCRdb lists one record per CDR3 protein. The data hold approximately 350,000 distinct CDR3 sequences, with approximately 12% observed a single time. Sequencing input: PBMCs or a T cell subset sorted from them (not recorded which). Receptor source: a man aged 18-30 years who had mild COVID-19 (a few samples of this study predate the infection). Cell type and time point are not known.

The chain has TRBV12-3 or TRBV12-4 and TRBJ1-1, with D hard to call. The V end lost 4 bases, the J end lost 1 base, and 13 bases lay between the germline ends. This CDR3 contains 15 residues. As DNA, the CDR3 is TGTGCCAGCAGTTACGGCAGGCTGGCGAACACTGAAGCTTTCTTT. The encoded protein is CASSYGRLANTEAFF.

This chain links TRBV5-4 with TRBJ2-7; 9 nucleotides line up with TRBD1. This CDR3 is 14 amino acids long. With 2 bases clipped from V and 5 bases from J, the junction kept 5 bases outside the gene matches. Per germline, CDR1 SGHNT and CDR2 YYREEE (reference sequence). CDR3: CASSFPGQGHEQYV. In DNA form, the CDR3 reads TGTGCCAGCAGCTTTCCGGGACAGGGCCACGAGCAGTACGTC.

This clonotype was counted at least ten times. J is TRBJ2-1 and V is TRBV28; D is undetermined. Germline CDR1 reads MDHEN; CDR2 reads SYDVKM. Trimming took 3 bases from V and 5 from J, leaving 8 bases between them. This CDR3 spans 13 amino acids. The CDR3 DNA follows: TGTGCCAGCAGTTTCCTGGCTAACAATGAGCAGTTCTTC. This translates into CASSFLANNEQFF.

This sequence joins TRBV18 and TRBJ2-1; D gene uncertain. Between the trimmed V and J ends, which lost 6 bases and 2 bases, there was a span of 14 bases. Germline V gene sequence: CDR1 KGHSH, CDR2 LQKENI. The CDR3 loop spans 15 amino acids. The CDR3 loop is CASSPTTGTYNEQFF. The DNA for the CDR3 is TGTGCCAGCTCTCCTACGACCGGTACCTACAATGAGCAGTTCTTC.

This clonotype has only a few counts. Here the CDR3 DNA reads TGCGCCAGCAGCCCCGGACAGGGTGTATCCTACGAGCAGTACGTC. Translated: CASSPGQGVSYEQYV. The chain has TRBV5-1 and TRBJ2-7, with 8 bases that match TRBD1. V lost 4 bases, J lost 1 base, and 7 bases stayed unmatched. There are 15 residues in the CDR3. Germline V gives CDR1 SGHRS, CDR2 YFSETQ.

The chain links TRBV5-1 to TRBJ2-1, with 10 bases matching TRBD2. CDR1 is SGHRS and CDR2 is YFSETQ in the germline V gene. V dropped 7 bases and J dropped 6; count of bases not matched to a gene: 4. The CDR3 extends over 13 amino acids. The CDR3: CASGTSDFNEQFF. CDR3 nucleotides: TGCGCCAGCGGGACTAGCGACTTCAATGAGCAGTTCTTC. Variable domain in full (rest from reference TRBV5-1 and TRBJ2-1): KAGVTQTPRYLIKTRGQQVTLSCSPISGHRSVSWYQQTPGQGLQFLFEYFSETQRNKGNFPGRFSGRQFSNSRSEMNVSTLELGDSALYLCASGTSDFNEQFFGPGTRLTVL.

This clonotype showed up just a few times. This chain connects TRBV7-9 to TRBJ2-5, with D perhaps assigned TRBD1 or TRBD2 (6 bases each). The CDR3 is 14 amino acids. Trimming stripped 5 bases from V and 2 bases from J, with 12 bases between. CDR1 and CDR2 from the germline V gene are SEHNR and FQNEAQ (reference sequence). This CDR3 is CASSLRGRQETQYF. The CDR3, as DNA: TGTGCCAGCAGCCTCCGGGGGCGGCAAGAGACCCAGTACTTC. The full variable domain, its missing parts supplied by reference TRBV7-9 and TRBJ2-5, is DTGVSQNPRHKITKRGQNVTFRCDPISEHNRLYWYRQTLGQGPEFLTYFQNEAQLEKSRLLSDRFSAERPKGSFSTLEIQRTEQGDSAMYLCASSLRGRQETQYFGPGTRLLVL.